This is a list of T cell receptor beta chains from one sample in a study of OX40 agonist ivuxolimab in advanced cancers. Using immunoSEQ multiplex PCR, the repertoire was profiled, and TCRdb retains in-frame clones only, with some absent. The sample contains tens of thousands of clones, roughly 89% of which appear only once. Material: CD4+ or CD8+ T cells sorted from blood, obtained in a trial of the OX40 agonist ivuxolimab. Every receptor here comes from an adult with an advanced solid tumor such as melanoma, head and neck, liver or kidney cancer. Each CDR3 is given with its conserved first and last residue. Each record gives: CDR3 protein, clone size, V gene, J gene. Some rows mark clone size as missing; the rest say once, few, many or name a class of expanded clone.

CASSIDLQRALYEQYF	NA	TRBV19	TRBJ2-7
CASTPQRGYGYTF	NA	TRBV28	TRBJ1-2
CACLGRGRPNEKLFF	once	TRBV30	TRBJ1-4
CASSLEELTKFDEQFF	NA	TRBV7-2	TRBJ2-1
CASSSTRGRGYEQYF	NA	TRBV7-2	TRBJ2-7
CASSYTPASGSEAFF	NA	TRBV6-5	TRBJ1-1
CASSLGGTSSNEQFF	NA	TRBV14	TRBJ2-1
CASSLGQGFYEQYF	NA	TRBV5-6	TRBJ2-7
CASSLIRSAYHQPQHF	NA	TRBV5-4	TRBJ1-5
CASSYTGTGGEKLFF	NA	TRBV27	TRBJ1-4
CASSEGQEYGYTF	NA	TRBV28	TRBJ1-2
CASGKGDYEQYF	NA	TRBV19	TRBJ2-7
CASSLLGGEAFF	NA	TRBV11-3	TRBJ1-1
CASSMMGGAEQYF	NA	TRBV4-3	TRBJ2-7
CASGLGTGVPQHF	once	TRBV12-5	TRBJ1-5
CASSSRGPAAEAFF	NA	TRBV5-6	TRBJ1-1
CASSYGQGAYNSPLHF	NA	TRBV6-6	TRBJ1-6
CASSYSGPLGSPLHF	NA	TRBV6-6	TRBJ1-6
CAWRSFLGGGSRNEQFF	NA	TRBV30	TRBJ2-1
CASSMTSNQPQHF	once	TRBV7-9	TRBJ1-5
CASSPPVPRGWDTEAFF	NA	TRBV18	TRBJ1-1
CASSLAGGAENTIYF	NA	TRBV28	TRBJ1-3
CASSQTLNYGYTF	once	TRBV4-3	TRBJ1-2
CASSLSTGARQFF	once	TRBV7-9	TRBJ2-1
CASSPAGATNVLTF	NA	TRBV11-2	TRBJ2-6